The rows below give T cell receptor beta chains drawn from one sample of a study of T cells after yellow fever vaccination. MiXCR, applied by TCRdb to the 5' RACE reads, yields one record per CDR3 protein. The sample has about 130,000 distinct CDR3 sequences; about 6.2% are singletons. Sequenced here: CD4+ T cells sorted from PBMCs, sampled 10 days after the yellow fever booster vaccination. The receptors were gathered from a man aged 30 to 45 who received the YFV17D yellow fever vaccine. CDR3s include the opening cysteine and the closing phenylalanine or tryptophan. Fields, in order: J gene, V gene, D gene, CDR3 length, clone size, CDR3 DNA, CDR3 protein. The D gene is left open where the match is weak. Some rows mark clone size as missing; the rest say once, few, many or name a class of expanded clone.

TRBJ2-5 TRBV7-2 - 14 many TGTGCCAGCAGCTTAGGGGGCGGAAGAGAGACCCAGTACTTC CASSLGGGRETQYF
TRBJ2-1 TRBV6-2/TRBV6-3 - 14 many TGTGCCACCAGGGGTGTAGCGATCTACAATGAGCAGTTCTTC CATRGVAIYNEQFF
TRBJ2-3 TRBV20-1 - 14 many TGCAGTGCTGGGCCCCAGAGAAGCACAGATACGCAGTATTTT CSAGPQRSTDTQYF
TRBJ2-7 TRBV15 - 14 - TGTGCCACCAGCAGAGAGTATAGTACCTACGAGCAGTACTTC CATSREYSTYEQYF
TRBJ2-1 TRBV5-1 TRBD2 17 many TGCGCCAGCAGCTCCCTTGCTGGGACTAGCGGGGCCAATGAGCAGTTCTTC CASSSLAGTSGANEQFF
TRBJ2-7 TRBV20-1 - 13 many TGCAGTGCTAGAGATTTACAGGTGGGCGAGCAGTACTTC CSARDLQVGEQYF
TRBJ2-3 TRBV7-2 - 13 many TGTGCCAGCAGCTTACCGAGCACAGATACGCAGTATTTT CASSLPSTDTQYF
TRBJ1-2 TRBV10-3 - 14 many TGTGCCATCAGGGACCTTGGTGCAAACTATGGCTACACCTTC CAIRDLGANYGYTF
TRBJ2-5 TRBV7-2 - 13 many TGTGCCAGCAGCTTAGCCCGTACGGGGACCCAGTACTTC CASSLARTGTQYF
TRBJ1-2 TRBV14 - 12 - TGTGCCAGCAGCCGCCGTCTTTATGGCTACACCTTC CASSRRLYGYTF
TRBJ2-7 TRBV20-1 TRBD2 14 - TGCAGTGCTGGGAGGACTAGCGGCAATCGGGAGCAGTACTTC CSAGRTSGNREQYF
TRBJ2-3 TRBV6-2/TRBV6-3 TRBD2 14 many TGTGCCAGCAGTTACGCTAGCGGAATTAATACGCAGTATTTT CASSYASGINTQYF
TRBJ2-1 TRBV12-3/TRBV12-4 - 11 few TGTGCCAGCACGGATAGGAATGAGCAGTTCTTC CASTDRNEQFF
TRBJ2-1 TRBV7-2 TRBD2 16 many TGTGCCAGCAGCTTAGGGGAGGGACCCCGTTACAATGAGCAGTTCTTC CASSLGEGPRYNEQFF
TRBJ2-1 TRBV20-1 TRBD2 16 many TGCAGTGCTGACACCGGACTAGCGGGCCACTACAATGAGCAGTTCTTC CSADTGLAGHYNEQFF
TRBJ2-2 TRBV11-2 TRBD1 16 many TGTGCCAGCAGCCCCGGGACAGGGGGCGCGACCGGGGAGCTGTTTTTT CASSPGTGGATGELFF
TRBJ2-1 TRBV5-1 - 14 many TGCGCCAGCAACGAGGATAGCAGCTACAATGAGCAGTTCTTC CASNEDSSYNEQFF
TRBJ2-7 TRBV10-1 TRBD2 18 many TGCGCCAGCACTCTTAGCGGGAGGACTAGACCCCCCCACTACGAGCAGTACTTC CASTLSGRTRPPHYEQYF
TRBJ2-3 TRBV4-3 TRBD2 19 few TGCGCCAGCAGCCAAGCCCTGGGACTAGCGGGAGACTTTTCAGATACGCAGTATTTT CASSQALGLAGDFSDTQYF
TRBJ1-1 TRBV4-3 - 15 many TGCGCCAGCAGCCAAGGCTGGGGGGGGAACACTGAAGCTTTCTTT CASSQGWGGNTEAFF
TRBJ2-2 TRBV12-3/TRBV12-4 TRBD1 13 many TGTGCCAGCCGACAGGGAAGCACCGGGGAGCTGTTTTTT CASRQGSTGELFF
TRBJ1-2 TRBV7-3 - 10 many TGTGCCAGCAGCAATGGGCCGAACACCTTC CASSNGPNTF
TRBJ2-1 TRBV7-8 - 15 many TGTGCCAGCAGCTTAGGGGCGGGAACCGGCGATGAGCAGTTCTTC CASSLGAGTGDEQFF
TRBJ2-5 TRBV27 - 15 few TGTGCCAGCAAAGGCCGACTGGTAAACCAAGAGACCCAGTACTTC CASKGRLVNQETQYF
TRBJ2-3 TRBV6-5 - 14 many TGTGCCAGCAGTTACTCGATTCGCACAGATACGCAGTATTTT CASSYSIRTDTQYF
TRBJ2-2 TRBV20-1 - 15 many TGCAGTGCTAGAGACCTCCGGGTTAGCACCGGGGAGCTGTTTTTT CSARDLRVSTGELFF
TRBJ2-1 TRBV7-2 - 15 many TGTGCCAGTGGGGCTTTGACAAGCAAGTACAATGAGCAGTTCTTC CASGALTSKYNEQFF